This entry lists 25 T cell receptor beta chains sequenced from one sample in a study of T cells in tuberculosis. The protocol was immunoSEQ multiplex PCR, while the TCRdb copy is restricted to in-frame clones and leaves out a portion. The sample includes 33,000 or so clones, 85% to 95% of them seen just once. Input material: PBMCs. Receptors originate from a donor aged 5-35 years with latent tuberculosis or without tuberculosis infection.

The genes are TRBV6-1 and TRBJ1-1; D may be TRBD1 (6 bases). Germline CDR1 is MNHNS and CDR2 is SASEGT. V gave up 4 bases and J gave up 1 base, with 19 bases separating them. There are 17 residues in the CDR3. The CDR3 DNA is TGTGCCAGCAGTGTTACTCGGCCAGGGACACGGAACACTGAAGCTTTCTTT. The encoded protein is CASSVTRPGTRNTEAFF.

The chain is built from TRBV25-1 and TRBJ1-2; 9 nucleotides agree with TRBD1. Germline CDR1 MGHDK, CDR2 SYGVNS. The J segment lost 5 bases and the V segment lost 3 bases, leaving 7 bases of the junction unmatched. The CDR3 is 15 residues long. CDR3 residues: CASSDVQGARYGYTF. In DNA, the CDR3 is TGTGCCAGCAGTGACGTACAGGGGGCGCGGTATGGCTACACCTTC.

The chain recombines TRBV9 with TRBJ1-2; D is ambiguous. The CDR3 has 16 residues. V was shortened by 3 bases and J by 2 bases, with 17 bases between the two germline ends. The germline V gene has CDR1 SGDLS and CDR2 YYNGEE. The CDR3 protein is CASSETPSTGNYGYTF. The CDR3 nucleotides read TGTGCCAGCAGCGAGACCCCCAGCACGGGGAACTATGGCTACACCTTC.

In DNA, the CDR3 is TGTGCCAGCAGCCCGGGGTTTGGGGACACTGAAGCTTTCTTT. Translating gives CASSPGFGDTEAFF. The genes are TRBV7-3 and TRBJ1-1; D remains unclear. The CDR3 length is 14 residues. Germline V gene sequence: CDR1 SGHTA, CDR2 FQGTGA. Trimming took off 5 bases at V and 3 bases at J, with 13 bases between the two ends.

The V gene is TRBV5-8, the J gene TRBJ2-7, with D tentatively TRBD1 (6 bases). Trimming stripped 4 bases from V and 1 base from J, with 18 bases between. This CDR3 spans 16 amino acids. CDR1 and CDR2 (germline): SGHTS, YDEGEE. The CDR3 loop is CASSIGQFFESYEQYF. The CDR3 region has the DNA TGTGCCAGCAGCATTGGACAGTTCTTTGAGTCCTACGAGCAGTACTTC.

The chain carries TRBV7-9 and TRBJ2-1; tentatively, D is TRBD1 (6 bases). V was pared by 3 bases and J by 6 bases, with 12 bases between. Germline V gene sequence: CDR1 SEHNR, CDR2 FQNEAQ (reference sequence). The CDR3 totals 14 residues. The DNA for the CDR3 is TGTGCCAGCAGCTTGGCAGGGGACACCAATGAGCAGTTCTTC. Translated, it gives CASSLAGDTNEQFF.

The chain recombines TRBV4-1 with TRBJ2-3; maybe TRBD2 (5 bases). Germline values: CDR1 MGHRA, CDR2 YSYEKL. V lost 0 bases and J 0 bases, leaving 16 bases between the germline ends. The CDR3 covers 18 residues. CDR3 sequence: CASSQDAERGYSTDTQYF. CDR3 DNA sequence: TGCGCCAGCAGCCAAGATGCGGAACGGGGATATAGCACAGATACGCAGTATTTT.

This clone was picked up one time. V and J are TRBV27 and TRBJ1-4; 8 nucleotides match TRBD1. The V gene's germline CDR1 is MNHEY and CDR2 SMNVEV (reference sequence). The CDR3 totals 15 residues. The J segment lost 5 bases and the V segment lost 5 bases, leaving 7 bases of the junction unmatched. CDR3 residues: CASSRRGQENEKLFF. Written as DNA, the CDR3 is TGTGCCAGCAGTCGCCGGGGACAGGAGAATGAAAAACTGTTTTTT.

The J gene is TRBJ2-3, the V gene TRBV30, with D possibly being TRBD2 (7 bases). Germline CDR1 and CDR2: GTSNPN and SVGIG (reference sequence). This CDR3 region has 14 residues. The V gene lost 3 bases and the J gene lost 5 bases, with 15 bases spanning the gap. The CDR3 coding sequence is TGTGCCTGGAGGGTGGGGGGGGCAGGAGATACGCAGTATTTT. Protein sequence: CAWRVGGAGDTQYF.

As DNA, the CDR3 is TGTGCTAGTGGTTCCGGACAGGGTAACTATGGCTACACCTTC. Translated, it gives CASGSGQGNYGYTF. The J gene is TRBJ1-2, the V gene TRBV12-5, with TRBD1 matching 8 bases. Unmatched junction bases numbered 2, after V lost 4 bases and J lost 1 base. CDR1 is LGHNT and CDR2 is FRNRAP in the germline V gene. The CDR3 is 14 amino acids.

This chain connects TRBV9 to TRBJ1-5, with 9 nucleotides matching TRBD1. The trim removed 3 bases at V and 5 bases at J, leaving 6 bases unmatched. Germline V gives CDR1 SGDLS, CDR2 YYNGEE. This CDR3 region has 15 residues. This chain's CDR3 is CASSAQGQGDQPQHF. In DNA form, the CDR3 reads TGTGCCAGCAGCGCCCAGGGACAGGGAGATCAGCCCCAGCATTTT.

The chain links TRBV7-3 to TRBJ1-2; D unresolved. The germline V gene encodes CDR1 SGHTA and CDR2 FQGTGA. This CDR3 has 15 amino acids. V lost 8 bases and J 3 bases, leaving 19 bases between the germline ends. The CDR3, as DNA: TGTGCCAGCGCGCCTGGACCGGGCGGGGACTATGGCTACACCTTC. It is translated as CASAPGPGGDYGYTF.

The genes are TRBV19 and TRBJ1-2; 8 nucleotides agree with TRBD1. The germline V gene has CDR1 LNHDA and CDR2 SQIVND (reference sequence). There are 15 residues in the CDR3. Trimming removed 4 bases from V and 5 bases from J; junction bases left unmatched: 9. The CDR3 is CASSKQGVGGYGYTF. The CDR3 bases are TGTGCCAGTAGTAAACAGGGGGTAGGAGGATATGGCTACACCTTC.

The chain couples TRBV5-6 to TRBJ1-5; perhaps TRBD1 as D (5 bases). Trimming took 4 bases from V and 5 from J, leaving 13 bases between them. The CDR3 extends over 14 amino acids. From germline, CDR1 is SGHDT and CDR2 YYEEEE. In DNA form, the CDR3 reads TGTGCCAGCAGCCAGAGCTGGGACTATCAGCCCCAGCATTTT. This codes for CASSQSWDYQPQHF.

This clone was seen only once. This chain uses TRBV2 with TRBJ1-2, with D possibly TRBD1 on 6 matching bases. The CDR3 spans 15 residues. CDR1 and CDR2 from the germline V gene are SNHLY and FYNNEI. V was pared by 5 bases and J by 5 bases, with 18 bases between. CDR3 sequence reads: CASSLSQGINYGYTF. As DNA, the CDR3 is TGTGCCAGCAGTCTATCCCAGGGGATCAATTATGGCTACACCTTC.

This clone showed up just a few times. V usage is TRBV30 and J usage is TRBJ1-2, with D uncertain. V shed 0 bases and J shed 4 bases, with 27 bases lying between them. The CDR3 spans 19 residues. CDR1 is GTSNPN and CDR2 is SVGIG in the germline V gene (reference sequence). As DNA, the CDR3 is TGTGCCTGGAGTGTAGAATGGAACAGTCTCCCCCTCCGCGTCTATGGCTACACCTTC. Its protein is CAWSVEWNSLPLRVYGYTF.

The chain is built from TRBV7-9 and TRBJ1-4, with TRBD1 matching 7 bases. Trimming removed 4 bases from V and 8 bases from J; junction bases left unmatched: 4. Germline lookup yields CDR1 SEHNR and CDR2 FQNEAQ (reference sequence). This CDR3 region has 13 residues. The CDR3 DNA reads TGTGCCAGCAGCTACAGGGGTGGGGAAAAACTGTTTTTT. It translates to CASSYRGGEKLFF. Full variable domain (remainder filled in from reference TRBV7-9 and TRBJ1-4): DTGVSQNPRHKITKRGQNVTFRCDPISEHNRLYWYRQTLGQGPEFLTYFQNEAQLEKSRLLSDRFSAERPKGSFSTLEIQRTEQGDSAMYLCASSYRGGEKLFFGSGTQLSVL.

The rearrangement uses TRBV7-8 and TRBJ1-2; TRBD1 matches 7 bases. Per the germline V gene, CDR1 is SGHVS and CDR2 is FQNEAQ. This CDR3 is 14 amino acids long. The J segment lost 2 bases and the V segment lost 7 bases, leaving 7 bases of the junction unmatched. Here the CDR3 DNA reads TGTGCCAGCAACCCAACAGGGGTAAACTATGGCTACACCTTC. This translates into CASNPTGVNYGYTF.

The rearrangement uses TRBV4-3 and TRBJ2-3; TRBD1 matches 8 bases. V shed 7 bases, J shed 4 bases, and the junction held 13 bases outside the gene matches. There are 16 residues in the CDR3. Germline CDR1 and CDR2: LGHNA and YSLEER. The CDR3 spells CASTLLRQGAADTQYF. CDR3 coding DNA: TGCGCCAGCACCCTCCTGAGGCAGGGGGCGGCAGATACGCAGTATTTT.

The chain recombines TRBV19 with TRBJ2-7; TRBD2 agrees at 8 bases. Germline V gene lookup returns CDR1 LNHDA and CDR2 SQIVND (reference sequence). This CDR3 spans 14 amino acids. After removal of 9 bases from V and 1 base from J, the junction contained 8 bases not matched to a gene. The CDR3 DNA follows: TGTGCCAGCCGAGACGGGGGGGCGTCCTACGAGCAGTACTTC. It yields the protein CASRDGGASYEQYF.

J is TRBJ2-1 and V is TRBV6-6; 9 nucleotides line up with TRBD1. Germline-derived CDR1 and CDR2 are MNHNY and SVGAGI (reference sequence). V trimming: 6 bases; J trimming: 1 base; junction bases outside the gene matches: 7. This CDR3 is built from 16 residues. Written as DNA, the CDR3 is TGTGCCAGCAGCTACCCCGACAGGGGGTCCTACAATGAGCAGTTCTTC. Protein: CASSYPDRGSYNEQFF.

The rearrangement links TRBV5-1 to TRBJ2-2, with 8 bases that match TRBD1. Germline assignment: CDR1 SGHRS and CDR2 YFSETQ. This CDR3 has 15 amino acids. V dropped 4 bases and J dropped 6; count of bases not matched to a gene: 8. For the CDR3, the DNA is TGCGCCAGCAGCCTACCGGGACAGGACTCCGGGGAGCTGTTTTTT. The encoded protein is CASSLPGQDSGELFF.

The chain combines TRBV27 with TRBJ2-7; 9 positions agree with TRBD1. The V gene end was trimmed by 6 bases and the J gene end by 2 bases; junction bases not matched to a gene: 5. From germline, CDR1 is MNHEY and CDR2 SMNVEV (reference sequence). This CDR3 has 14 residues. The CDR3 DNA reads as TGTGCCAGCAGCAAGGGACAGGGTCCCTACGAGCAGTACTTC. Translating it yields CASSKGQGPYEQYF.

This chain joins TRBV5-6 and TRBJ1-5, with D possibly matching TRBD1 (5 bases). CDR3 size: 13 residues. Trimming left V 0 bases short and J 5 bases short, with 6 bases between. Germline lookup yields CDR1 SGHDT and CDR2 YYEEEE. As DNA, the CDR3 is TGTGCCAGCAGCTTGGTAGGGGATCAGCCCCAGCATTTT. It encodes CASSLVGDQPQHF.

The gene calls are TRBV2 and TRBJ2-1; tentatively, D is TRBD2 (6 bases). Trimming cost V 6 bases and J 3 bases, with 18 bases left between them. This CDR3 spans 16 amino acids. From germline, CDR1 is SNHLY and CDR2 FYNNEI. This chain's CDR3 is CASSAWRRGLYNEQFF. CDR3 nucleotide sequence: TGTGCCAGCAGCGCATGGAGGCGGGGACTCTACAATGAGCAGTTCTTC.